What follows are 27 T cell receptor beta chains derived from one specimen sequenced in a study of blood T cell repertoires in COVID-19 (dated by TCRdb to 2020 to 2022). The receptor library was made with the immunoSEQ multiplex PCR assay. Here the immuneACCESS table is served through TCRdb, limited to in-frame sequences with V and J called. Missing clones are a known gap in these copies; in checked studies unresolved V genes cover under half, and the rest lacks a known reason. Present in this sample are tens of thousands of clones, 85% to 95% of which were seen just once. The ten most abundant clones make up 4.1% of the sample. Material: peripheral blood. The receptor set was obtained from a human donor with active COVID-19. The donor label of this sample is uncertain.

V and J are TRBV4-3 and TRBJ1-1, with 9 nucleotides matching TRBD1. Germline loops: CDR1 LGHNA, CDR2 YSLEER. Germline trimming cut 3 bases from V and 4 bases from J; bases unmatched to any gene: 0. This CDR3 spans 13 amino acids. CDR3 in amino acids: CASSQGQGTEAFF. In DNA, the CDR3 is TGCGCCAGCAGCCAGGGACAGGGCACTGAAGCTTTCTTT.

In nucleotides, the CDR3 is TGCAGCGTTGGGAGGACTAGCGGGGGCCGGGCTGAGACCCAGTACTTC. This translates into CSVGRTSGGRAETQYF. The chain links TRBV29-1 to TRBJ2-5; 13 bases map to TRBD2. The CDR3 length is 16 residues. CDR1 is SQVTM and CDR2 is ANQGSEA in the germline V gene. With V trimmed by 4 bases and J by 5 bases, 10 bases remained unmatched.

This chain joins TRBV27 and TRBJ1-1, with a weak D call TRBD1 (6 bases). The V end lost 6 bases, the J end lost 4 bases, and 24 bases lay between the germline ends. The CDR3 consists of 17 residues. The germline V gene has CDR1 MNHEY and CDR2 SMNVEV (reference sequence). The CDR3 spells CASRVHAGGRVVTEAFF. The DNA of the CDR3 is TGTGCCAGCAGGGTACATGCGGGGGGCCGCGTAGTCACTGAAGCTTTCTTT.

The V and J genes are TRBV7-9 and TRBJ2-1; D possibly corresponds to TRBD1 (6 bases). Trimming stripped 6 bases from V and 5 bases from J, with 11 bases between. The CDR3 consists of 13 residues. CDR1 and CDR2 (germline): SEHNR, FQNEAQ (reference sequence). CDR3 amino acids: CASRGRGHNEQFF. CDR3 DNA: TGTGCCAGCAGGGGCAGGGGTCACAATGAGCAGTTCTTC. Variable domain in full (rest from reference TRBV7-9 and TRBJ2-1): DTGVSQNPRHKITKRGQNVTFRCDPISEHNRLYWYRQTLGQGPEFLTYFQNEAQLEKSRLLSDRFSAERPKGSFSTLEIQRTEQGDSAMYLCASRGRGHNEQFFGPGTRLTVL.

J is TRBJ2-3 and V is TRBV3-1 (or the pseudogene TRBV3-2), with 9 bases matching TRBD2. Germline CDR1 and CDR2: LGHDT and YNNKEL (reference sequence). The CDR3 is 17 amino acids. J was trimmed by 4 bases and V by 6 bases; bases with no gene match: 14. This chain's CDR3 is CASSPLVGGGEADTQYF. Written as DNA, the CDR3 is TGTGCCAGCAGTCCACTAGTCGGCGGGGGGGAGGCAGATACGCAGTATTTT.

This chain links TRBV19 with TRBJ1-5; D remains ambiguous. Trimming cost V 10 bases and J 0 bases, with 16 bases left between them. In germline, CDR1 is LNHDA, CDR2 SQIVND (reference sequence). The CDR3 loop spans 15 amino acids. The CDR3 region has the DNA TGTGCCACCGGCGGGGATGGGCCTAGCAATCAGCCCCAGCATTTT. Protein product: CATGGDGPSNQPQHF.

This clone was observed a single time. The V and J genes are TRBV6-6 and TRBJ1-2; unclear D gene. V was cut by 4 bases and J by 3 bases, with 12 bases left in between. The CDR3 is 14 residues long. The germline CDR1 and CDR2 sequences are MNHNY and SVGAGI (reference sequence). The CDR3 sequence is CASSSSTSDYGYTF. CDR3 nucleotide sequence: TGTGCCAGCAGTTCCTCAACATCAGACTATGGCTACACCTTC.

The chain joins TRBV7-6 to TRBJ2-3, with 9 bases aligning to TRBD2. Looked up from germline, CDR1 is SGHVS and CDR2 is FNYEAQ. CDR3 length: 16 residues. Trimming took 5 bases from V and 2 from J; bases not matched to a gene: 8. The CDR3 nucleotides are TGTGCCAGCAGCCAGACAGGACTAGCGTACACAGATACGCAGTATTTT. This sequence encodes CASSQTGLAYTDTQYF.

The V call is TRBV24-1, the J call TRBJ2-1; D is ambiguous. V lost 9 bases to trimming and J lost 1 base, with 6 bases between them. This CDR3 is built from 12 residues. Germline CDR1 and CDR2: KGHDR and SFDVKD. This CDR3 is CATQASYNEQFF. In DNA form, the CDR3 reads TGTGCCACCCAAGCATCCTACAATGAGCAGTTCTTC.

The chain is built from TRBV4-3 and TRBJ2-7; possible D gene TRBD2, 5 bases. Germline loops: CDR1 LGHNA, CDR2 YSLEER. The CDR3 spans 20 residues. The ends were cut back, 0 bases at V and 2 bases at J, with 26 bases in the middle. CDR3 protein: CASSQDIPSSLSPKAYEQYF. CDR3 sequence (DNA): TGCGCCAGCAGCCAAGATATCCCTAGCTCTTTGTCTCCAAAGGCCTACGAGCAGTACTTC.

V is TRBV19 and J is TRBJ1-3; D unresolved. Germline loops: CDR1 LNHDA, CDR2 SQIVND (reference sequence). V lost 9 bases to trimming and J lost 4 bases, with 16 bases between them. The CDR3 consists of 14 residues. In DNA, the CDR3 is TGTGCCAGCCGTCGCAAACAGTCCGGAAACACCATATATTTT. Its protein is CASRRKQSGNTIYF.

The chain employs TRBV11-2 and TRBJ2-3; 8 bases are a match to TRBD1. This CDR3 region has 16 residues. Germline CDR1 reads SGHAT; CDR2 reads FQNNGV. Unmatched junction bases numbered 7, after V lost 5 bases and J lost 0 bases. CDR3 coding DNA: TGTGCCAGCAGCACTCTCAGGGGGCGAAGCACAGATACGCAGTATTTT. It is translated as CASSTLRGRSTDTQYF.

The J gene is TRBJ1-4, the V gene TRBV7-2; D gene unclear. Germline lookup yields CDR1 SGHTA and CDR2 FQGNSA. The ends were cut back, 2 bases at V and 4 bases at J, with 11 bases in the middle. This CDR3 is 15 amino acids long. In DNA form, the CDR3 reads TGTGCCAGCAGCTTATCCCGCAGTGTTAATGAAAAACTGTTTTTT. It translates to CASSLSRSVNEKLFF.

The chain recombines TRBV3-1 (or the pseudogene TRBV3-2) with TRBJ1-1; weak D call: TRBD1 (5 bases). The CDR3 extends over 16 amino acids. The germline V and J ends were trimmed by 1 base and 6 bases, with 18 bases remaining between them. Per germline, CDR1 LGHDT and CDR2 YNNKEL (reference sequence). CDR3 DNA sequence: TGTGCCAGCAGCCAAGTTGGTAAGACAGCCCGGTCTGAAGCTTTCTTT. Translation: CASSQVGKTARSEAFF.

In its sample, this clone was seen once. The rearrangement joins TRBV24-1 to TRBJ2-1, with D possibly TRBD2 on 5 matching bases. The CDR3 is made up of 22 amino acids. Germline V gene lookup returns CDR1 KGHDR and CDR2 SFDVKD. V shed 6 bases and J shed 0 bases, with 32 bases lying between them. In DNA form, the CDR3 reads TGTGCCACCAGTTCCGTTCTCGACGCACCGAGCGGAACGATGAGCTCCTACAATGAGCAGTTCTTC. This sequence encodes CATSSVLDAPSGTMSSYNEQFF.

The chain is built from TRBV6-5 and TRBJ1-6; D might be TRBD1 (6 bases). Trimming removed 9 bases from V and 10 bases from J, with 16 bases in between. This CDR3 comprises 13 residues. Germline CDR1 MNHEY, CDR2 SVGAGI. The CDR3, as DNA: TGTGCCAGAAATACAGGGCTGGGGTCACCCCTCCACTTT. Translation gives CARNTGLGSPLHF.

The chain employs TRBV15 and TRBJ1-1; D might be TRBD1 (6 bases). Trimming removed 11 bases from V and 3 bases from J, with 16 bases in between. Germline V lookup: CDR1 LNHNV, CDR2 YYDKDF (reference sequence). CDR3 size: 13 residues. The CDR3: CAAGETSYTEAFF. The CDR3 DNA reads TGTGCCGCAGGGGAGACCTCCTACACTGAAGCTTTCTTT.

The J gene is TRBJ2-2, the V gene TRBV5-1; D is perhaps TRBD1 (6 bases). The germline V and J ends were trimmed by 2 bases and 2 bases, with 10 bases remaining between them. The CDR3 is 15 amino acids. From germline, CDR1 is SGHRS and CDR2 YFSETQ. The CDR3 spells CASSLSQGNTGELFF. The CDR3 DNA is TGCGCCAGCAGCTTATCACAGGGCAACACCGGGGAGCTGTTTTTT.

As DNA, the CDR3 is TGTGCCAGCAGTCGGTATAGCAATCAGCCCCAGCATTTT. It is translated as CASSRYSNQPQHF. This chain links TRBV7-2 with TRBJ1-5; D remains ambiguous. Trimming left V 6 bases short and J 0 bases short, with 6 bases between. CDR3 size: 13 residues. CDR1 is SGHTA, CDR2 FQGNSA, per germline.

V and J are TRBV19 and TRBJ2-5; 9 bases are a match to TRBD1. With 5 bases clipped from V and 5 bases from J, the junction kept 9 bases outside the gene matches. CDR3 length: 15 residues. CDR1 LNHDA and CDR2 SQIVND come from the germline V gene (reference sequence). This CDR3 reads CASSGTTGTGETQYF. In DNA form, the CDR3 reads TGTGCCAGTAGTGGGACGACAGGGACAGGGGAGACCCAGTACTTC.

This sequence joins TRBV4-3 and TRBJ2-2; 8 nucleotides match TRBD2. Trimming removed 5 bases from V and 1 base from J; junction bases left unmatched: 12. CDR1 and CDR2 from the germline V gene are LGHNA and YSLEER. This CDR3 has 18 amino acids. CDR3 in DNA: TGCGCCAGCAGCGAGACCCGAGTAGCGGGAAAGAACACCGGGGAGCTGTTTTTT. Protein sequence: CASSETRVAGKNTGELFF.

The rearrangement joins TRBV18 to TRBJ2-2; TRBD1 might be the D (5 bases). This CDR3 is 14 amino acids long. Germline CDR1 is KGHSH and CDR2 is LQKENI. Deletions cut 0 bases from V and 5 bases from J, with 7 bases between. The CDR3 coding sequence is TGTGCCAGCTCACCACCTCCAGGGACCGGGGAGCTGTTTTTT. Translated: CASSPPPGTGELFF. Full variable domain (missing parts from reference TRBV18 and TRBJ2-2): NAGVMQNPRHLVRRRGQEARLRCSPMKGHSHVYWYRQLPEEGLKFMVYLQKENIIDESGMPKERFSAEFPKEGPSILRIQQVVRGDSAAYFCASSPPPGTGELFFGEGSRLTVL.

The chain is built from TRBV2 and TRBJ2-5, with D hard to call. CDR1 and CDR2 (germline): SNHLY, FYNNEI. V shed 8 bases and J shed 5 bases, with 21 bases lying between them. The CDR3 consists of 15 residues. The CDR3 here is CASGRLVVPGETQYF. The CDR3 DNA reads TGTGCCAGCGGCCGATTAGTGGTCCCCGGGGAGACCCAGTACTTC.

This clone was seen once. The gene calls are TRBV11-3 and TRBJ2-3; 7 positions agree with TRBD1. Unmatched junction bases numbered 8, after V lost 1 base and J lost 4 bases. Per germline, CDR1 SGHNT and CDR2 YENEEA. The CDR3 loop spans 16 amino acids. CDR3 in DNA: TGTGCCAGCAGCTTAGGAACGACAGGGCCCCCAGATACGCAGTATTTT. Protein: CASSLGTTGPPDTQYF. The complete variable domain, with remaining parts taken from reference TRBV11-3 and TRBJ2-3, reads EAGVVQSPRYKIIEKKQPVAFWCNPISGHNTLYWYLQNLGQGPELLIRYENEEAVDDSQLPKDRFSAERLKGVDSTLKIQPAELGDSAVYLCASSLGTTGPPDTQYFGPGTRLTVL.

The chain is built from TRBV4-2 and TRBJ2-2; no clear D gene. This CDR3 spans 15 amino acids. Trimming shortened V by 1 base and J by 3 bases, and 9 bases separated the two germline ends. CDR1 and CDR2 from the germline V gene are LGHNA and YNFKEQ. CDR3 nucleotide sequence: TGTGCCAGCAGCCAAGTTGGCGAGGACACCGGGGAGCTGTTTTTT. It specifies CASSQVGEDTGELFF.

This chain uses TRBV6-5 with TRBJ1-2, with D uncertain. CDR3 length: 12 amino acids. Germline loops: CDR1 MNHEY, CDR2 SVGAGI. With 2 bases removed from V and 5 bases from J, the gap between germline ends came to 6 bases. This CDR3 reads CASSYGRYGYTF. The CDR3 nucleotides are TGTGCCAGCAGTTACGGGAGATATGGCTACACCTTC.

The chain uses TRBV10-3 and TRBJ2-3, with a weak D call TRBD1 (5 bases). Germline CDR1 reads ENHRY; CDR2 reads SYGVKD. The CDR3 spans 14 residues. Trimming shortened V by 6 bases and J by 2 bases, and 12 bases separated the two germline ends. CDR3 bases: TGTGCCATCAGAGTCCAAGGGGCCACAGATACGCAGTATTTT. Translating it yields CAIRVQGATDTQYF.